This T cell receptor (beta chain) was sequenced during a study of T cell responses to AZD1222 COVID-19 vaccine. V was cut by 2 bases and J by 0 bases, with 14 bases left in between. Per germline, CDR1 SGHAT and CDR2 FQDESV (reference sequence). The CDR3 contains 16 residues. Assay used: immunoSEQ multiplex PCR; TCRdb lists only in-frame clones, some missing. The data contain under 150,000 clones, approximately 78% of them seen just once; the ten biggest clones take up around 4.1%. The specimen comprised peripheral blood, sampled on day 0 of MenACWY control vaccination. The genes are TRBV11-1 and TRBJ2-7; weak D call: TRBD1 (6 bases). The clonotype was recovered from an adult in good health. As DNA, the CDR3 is TGTGCCAGCAGCTTATGGAGTGGGACAAGCTCCTACGAGCAGTACTTC. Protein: CASSLWSGTSSYEQYF.